The rows below give T cell receptor beta chains drawn from one sample of a study of PD-L1 blockade in urothelial cancer. This table comes from immunoSEQ multiplex PCR, and its TCRdb copy is limited to in-frame clones, with some not included. The sample holds approximately 83,000 clones, over 65% seen once. Sequenced here: PBMCs, sampled around atezolizumab (anti-PD-L1) treatment. All receptors come from a man between 65 and 85 years old with urothelial cancer. Both conserved end residues are part of each CDR3. A D gene is named only where the DNA matches it firmly. A clone size is listed for some rows: how often the clone was seen (once, few, many), or a class if it is expanded.

clone_size	d_call	v_call	j_call	cdr3_nt	cdr3_aa
.	.	TRBV19	TRBJ1-5	TGTGCCAGTAGTATGGGTCAGTGGGAGCAGCCCCAGCATTTT	CASSMGQWEQPQHF
.	.	TRBV5-6	TRBJ2-7	TGTGCCAGCAGCTTGGGACAGTACGAGCAGTACTTC	CASSLGQYEQYF
.	TRBD2	TRBV2	TRBJ2-2	TGTGCCAGCAGTGTACTAGCGGGGGTAACCGGGGAGCTGTTTTTT	CASSVLAGVTGELFF
.	TRBD2	TRBV5-1	TRBJ2-7	TGCGCCAGCAGCCCTGAGGTAGCGGGAGGGCCCGGGGGGACGTACGAGCAGTACTTC	CASSPEVAGGPGGTYEQYF
once	TRBD1	TRBV7-9	TRBJ1-2	TGTGCCAGCAGCCCGGGACAGAACTATGGCTACACCTTC	CASSPGQNYGYTF
.	.	TRBV7-9	TRBJ2-3	TGTGCCAGCAGCTTAGCGCGGGTTTCTAGCACAGATACGCAGTATTTT	CASSLARVSSTDTQYF
.	.	TRBV7-9	TRBJ1-1	TGTGCCAGCAGCCCGGGGACTGAAGCTTTCTTT	CASSPGTEAFF
few	.	TRBV27	TRBJ1-2	TGTGCCAGCAGTCGGGGAGCAGGGGAAGCCTATGGCTACACCTTC	CASSRGAGEAYGYTF
few	.	TRBV9	TRBJ1-3	TGTGCCAGCAGCGTTAAAGGGGGACCCTCTGGAAACACCATATATTTT	CASSVKGGPSGNTIYF
.	.	TRBV19	TRBJ1-1	TGTGCCAGTAGTATGGGGGGGTCAAACACTGAAGCTTTCTTT	CASSMGGSNTEAFF
few	.	TRBV9	TRBJ2-1	TGTGCCAGCAGCGTAGGTTTTGGAGGCCCCTCCTACAATGAGCAGTTCTTC	CASSVGFGGPSYNEQFF
.	.	TRBV6-1	TRBJ2-5	TGTGCCAGCAGTGAATTCACGGGAGAGACCCAGTACTTC	CASSEFTGETQYF
.	TRBD2	TRBV5-4	TRBJ2-1	TGTGCCAGCAGCCCCCCGGTGTCTAGCGGGGTAAGTGAGCAGTTCTTC	CASSPPVSSGVSEQFF
few	TRBD1	TRBV4-3	TRBJ2-1	TGCGCCAGCAGCCGGGACAGGGGGTCCTACAATGAGCAGTTCTTC	CASSRDRGSYNEQFF
.	TRBD2	TRBV7-3	TRBJ2-5	TGTGCCAGCAGCTTATCAGGGCGAGCGGGAGGCTACCAAGAGACCCAGTACTTC	CASSLSGRAGGYQETQYF
.	TRBD1	TRBV19	TRBJ2-3	TGTGCCAGTAGTAATCAGGGGGTGACAGATACGCAGTATTTT	CASSNQGVTDTQYF
.	.	TRBV12-5	TRBJ1-3	TGTGCTAGTTTCCCGGGACTTGGAAACACCATATATTTT	CASFPGLGNTIYF
.	.	TRBV6-1	TRBJ2-2	TGTGCCAGCAGTGAAGTACAGAACACCGGGGAGCTGTTTTTT	CASSEVQNTGELFF
.	TRBD2	TRBV4-1	TRBJ2-7	TGCGCCAGCAGCCAACCGGGACTAGCGGGAGAGGGCGAGCAGTACTTC	CASSQPGLAGEGEQYF
.	.	TRBV4-3	TRBJ2-1	TGCGCCAGCAGCCAGGAGACGTACTCCTACAATGAGCAGTTCTTC	CASSQETYSYNEQFF
.	.	TRBV4-1	TRBJ2-5	TGCGCCAGCAGCCAAGAACTGTCGTACCAAGAGACCCAGTACTTC	CASSQELSYQETQYF
once	TRBD1	TRBV6-5	TRBJ1-2	TGTGCCAGCAGTTACCAATGGACAGGCTATGGCTACACCTTC	CASSYQWTGYGYTF
few	TRBD2	TRBV4-2	TRBJ2-2	TGTGCCAGCAGCCAAGAGGGGAGTATTCATGCTAGCGGGGGGGACGGGGAGCTGTTTTTT	CASSQEGSIHASGGDGELFF
.	.	TRBV29-1	TRBJ1-2	TGCAGCGTTGAAGAGACAGCAAACTATGGCTACACCTTC	CSVEETANYGYTF
.	TRBD2	TRBV27	TRBJ2-1	TGTGCCAGCAGGAAGACTAGCGGGAGTCCGTCCGATGAGCAGTTCTTC	CASRKTSGSPSDEQFF
.	.	TRBV2	TRBJ1-1	TGTGCCAGCAGTGTGGCCGAAAACACTGAAGCTTTCTTT	CASSVAENTEAFF
few	TRBD2	TRBV9	TRBJ2-2	TGTGCCAGCAGCGTAGCGGCGGGGGGTTTGACCGGGGAGCTGTTTTTT	CASSVAAGGLTGELFF
few	.	TRBV19	TRBJ1-2	TGTGCCAGTAGTATAGGTGGGCGTCGGGGCTACACCTTC	CASSIGGRRGYTF
once	TRBD1	TRBV27	TRBJ2-1	TGTGCCAGCAGTTTGAGGGGGCTTAGAAATGAGCAGTTCTTC	CASSLRGLRNEQFF
few	.	TRBV5-8	TRBJ2-5	TGTGCCAGCAGCCCTACAGGATTCCAAGAGACCCAGTACTTC	CASSPTGFQETQYF
once	TRBD2	TRBV5-6	TRBJ2-5	TGTGCCAGCAGCTTGACTAGCGGGAGGCCCGGAGAGACCCAGTACTTC	CASSLTSGRPGETQYF
.	.	TRBV7-2	TRBJ2-7	TGTGCCAGCAGCTTACTTCCAGGACACTCCTACGAGCAGTACTTC	CASSLLPGHSYEQYF
.	TRBD1	TRBV4-2	TRBJ2-1	TGTGCCAGCAGCCCTACAGGGGCCCTTGAGCAGTTCTTC	CASSPTGALEQFF
.	.	TRBV15	TRBJ2-2	TGTGCCACCAGCAGAGATCTTTCCTCGACCGGGGAGCTGTTTTTT	CATSRDLSSTGELFF
.	.	TRBV7-9	TRBJ1-4	TGTGCCAGCCAGCGCGGGGGTGGAACTAATGAAAAACTGTTTTTT	CASQRGGGTNEKLFF
.	.	TRBV19	TRBJ2-2	TGTGCCAGTAGTACGCAGCGGGACACCGGGGAGCTGTTTTTT	CASSTQRDTGELFF
once	.	TRBV19	TRBJ1-5	TGTGCCAGTAGTGACCGGGGTACCAATCAGCCCCAGCATTTT	CASSDRGTNQPQHF
.	.	TRBV29-1	TRBJ2-6	TGCAGCGTTGTAGGGACGGGAGAACTTGGATCTGGGGCCAACGTCCTGACTTTC	CSVVGTGELGSGANVLTF
.	TRBD1	TRBV29-1	TRBJ2-3	TGCAGCGTTACGGGACAGAGAACAGATACGCAGTATTTT	CSVTGQRTDTQYF
.	TRBD1	TRBV5-1	TRBJ1-1	TGCGCCAGCAGCACCGTAGGACAGGGGTGGACTGAAGCTTTCTTT	CASSTVGQGWTEAFF